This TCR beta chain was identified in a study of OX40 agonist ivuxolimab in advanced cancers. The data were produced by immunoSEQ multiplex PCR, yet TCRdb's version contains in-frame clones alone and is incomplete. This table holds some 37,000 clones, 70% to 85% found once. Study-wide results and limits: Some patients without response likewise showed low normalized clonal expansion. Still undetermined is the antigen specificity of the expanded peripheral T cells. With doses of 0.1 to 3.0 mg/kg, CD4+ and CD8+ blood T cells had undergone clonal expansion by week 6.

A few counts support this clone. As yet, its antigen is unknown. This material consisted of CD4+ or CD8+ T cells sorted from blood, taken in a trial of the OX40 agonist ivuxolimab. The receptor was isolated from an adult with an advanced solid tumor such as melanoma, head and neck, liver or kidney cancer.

The CDR3 nucleotides read TGTGCCAGCAGCCTAACAGGCGGGGGTTATGGCTACACCTTC. This encodes CASSLTGGGYGYTF. This sequence joins TRBV5-4 and TRBJ1-2; TRBD1 is a possible D gene (5 bases). Germline assignment: CDR1 SGHNT and CDR2 YYREEE (reference sequence). V gave up 4 bases and J gave up 5 bases, with 15 bases separating them. This CDR3 has 14 amino acids.